This record covers a single TCR beta chain. What it binds is not known. The data were obtained in a study of T cell responses to AZD1222 COVID-19 vaccine. General study findings and limits: Mostly white British, mostly female donors; authors suggested clonal diversity may be underestimated. Spike-specific TCR breadth and depth went up after people got two AZD1222 doses. Recipients of AZD1222 seropositive at baseline numbered only 5 or 6.

Second doses that came at about 4 or about 12 weeks were put together. CDR3 length: 14 residues. Germline values: CDR1 MDHEN, CDR2 SYDVKM. With 6 bases removed from V and 6 bases from J, the gap between germline ends came to 15 bases. Generated by immunoSEQ multiplex PCR, the TCRdb table keeps only in-frame clones and is missing some. Altogether 100,000 to 150,000 clones are present, approximately 91% being singletons, with the ten largest covering around 0.98%. The TCR originated in an adult who received the AZD1222 COVID-19 vaccine. The V call is TRBV28, the J call TRBJ1-5; no firm D call. The sequenced sample was peripheral blood, obtained 28 days after the second AZD1222 dose. CDR3 residues: CASRSSRIAQPQHF. As DNA, the CDR3 is TGTGCCAGCAGGAGCAGTCGGATAGCTCAGCCCCAGCATTTT.